This TCR beta chain was obtained from a study of blood T cell repertoires in COVID-19. Using immunoSEQ multiplex PCR, the repertoire was profiled, and TCRdb retains in-frame clones only, with some absent. The data contain about 250,000 clones, 70% to 85% of them singletons. V gave up 3 bases and J gave up 1 base; unmatched junction bases: 5. The V gene's germline CDR1 is SGHNT and CDR2 YENEEA. CDR3 length: 16 amino acids. The sequence came from a woman of 80 years or more with acute or convalescent COVID-19. Sequencing used peripheral blood. This sequence joins TRBV11-3 and TRBJ2-3; TRBD1 matches at 9 bases. Here the CDR3 reads CASSLGTGIGTDTQYF. As DNA, the CDR3 is TGTGCCAGCAGCTTGGGGACAGGGATCGGCACAGATACGCAGTATTTT.